The entry below describes one TCR beta chain. TCRdb's table, derived via immunoSEQ multiplex PCR, lists solely in-frame clones and lacks some. Of 100,000 to 150,000 clones in the sample, about 88% were seen once. The data are from a study of PD-1 blockade in mismatch repair-deficient tumors. The overall study: Patients had roughly twelve mismatch repair-deficient cancer types, all previously treated and progressing.

In germline, CDR1 is SGDLS, CDR2 YYNGEE. Trimming removed 2 bases from V and 6 bases from J; junction bases left unmatched: 8. CDR3 size: 15 residues. The sample here was peripheral blood, taken 44 weeks after starting pembrolizumab. This rearrangement joins TRBV9 to TRBJ2-1, with 7 bases lining up with TRBD1. The TCR originated in an adult with mismatch repair-deficient cancer. The CDR3 sequence: CASSVRQGDGNEQFF. As DNA, the CDR3 is TGTGCCAGCAGCGTTAGACAGGGAGATGGCAATGAGCAGTTCTTC.